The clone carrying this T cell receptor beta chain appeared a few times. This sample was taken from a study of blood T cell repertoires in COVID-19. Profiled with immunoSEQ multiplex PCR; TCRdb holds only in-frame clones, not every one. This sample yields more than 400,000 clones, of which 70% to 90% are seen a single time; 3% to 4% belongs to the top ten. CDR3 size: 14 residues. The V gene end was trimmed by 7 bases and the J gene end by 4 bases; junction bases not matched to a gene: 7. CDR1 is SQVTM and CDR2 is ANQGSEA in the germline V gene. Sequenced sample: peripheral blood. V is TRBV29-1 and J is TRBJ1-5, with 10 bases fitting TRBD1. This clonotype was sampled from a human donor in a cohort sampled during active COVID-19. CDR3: CSAGQGGRNQPQHF. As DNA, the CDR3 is TGCAGCGCTGGACAGGGGGGACGAAATCAGCCCCAGCATTTT.